These 24 T cell receptor beta chains came from one sample sequenced in a study of T cell responses to AZD1222 COVID-19 vaccine. The method was immunoSEQ multiplex PCR; TCRdb's version includes in-frame clones alone and lacks a portion of them. Here the sample spans about 110,000 clones, 80% to 90% being singletons. Source: peripheral blood, taken 28 days after the second AZD1222 dose. Every receptor here comes from an adult who received the AZD1222 COVID-19 vaccine.

The chain is built from TRBV5-1 and TRBJ1-1; D unresolved. V shed 0 bases and J shed 6 bases, with 9 bases lying between them. Germline V CDR1 and CDR2: SGHRS, YFSETQ. The CDR3 is made up of 13 amino acids. This CDR3 reads CASSLEGRPEAFF. CDR3 coding DNA: TGCGCCAGCAGCTTGGAGGGTCGTCCTGAAGCTTTCTTT.

The chain is built from TRBV10-3 and TRBJ1-5; TRBD1 agrees at 7 bases. The CDR3 length is 17 residues. The V gene's germline CDR1 is ENHRY and CDR2 SYGVKD. After removal of 3 bases from V and 1 base from J, the junction contained 9 bases not matched to a gene. The CDR3 DNA reads TGTGCCATCAGTGATCAGAGACAGGGTAGGAGCAATCAGCCCCAGCATTTT. Its protein is CAISDQRQGRSNQPQHF.

As to this clone: At the DNA level, this CDR3 is encoded by other sequences in the same sample as well. The V gene is TRBV7-2, the J gene TRBJ1-5; D unclear. There are 15 residues in the CDR3. V was shortened by 1 base and J by 0 bases, with 7 bases between the two germline ends. Germline lookup yields CDR1 SGHTA and CDR2 FQGNSA. In DNA form, the CDR3 reads TGTGCCAGCAGCTTAGTTCCTAATAGCAATCAGCCCCAGCATTTT. Protein product: CASSLVPNSNQPQHF.

Relative to its sample, this clone is large (0.1 to 1%). V and J are TRBV29-1 and TRBJ2-7, with 9 positions matching TRBD1. The ends lost 6 bases at V and 10 bases at J; junction bases unmatched: 10. In germline, CDR1 is SQVTM, CDR2 ANQGSEA. This CDR3 region has 12 residues. This CDR3 is CSVRRGQGNQYF. In DNA form, the CDR3 reads TGCAGCGTGAGACGGGGACAGGGAAATCAGTACTTC.

This rearrangement joins TRBV2 to TRBJ1-6; D remains unclear. V was trimmed by 4 bases and J by 12 bases, leaving 10 bases between them. The germline gives CDR1 SNHLY, CDR2 FYNNEI. The CDR3 extends over 12 amino acids. CDR3 nucleotides: TGTGCCAGCAGTGCCCGACCTCAACCCCTCCACTTT. Its protein product is CASSARPQPLHF.

This rearrangement joins TRBV6-6 to TRBJ1-2, with D maybe TRBD1 (6 bases). Trimming left V 4 bases short and J 8 bases short, with 14 bases between. Germline values: CDR1 MNHNY, CDR2 SVGAGI (reference sequence). The CDR3 is 13 residues long. The CDR3 nucleotides read TGTGCCAGCAGTTCACAGGGAGCGTACGGCTACACCTTC. This translates into CASSSQGAYGYTF.

The chain links TRBV11-3 to TRBJ2-2; 7 nucleotides agree with TRBD2. V was clipped by 0 bases and J by 6 bases; unmatched bases: 1. This CDR3 spans 14 amino acids. Per germline, CDR1 SGHNT and CDR2 YENEEA. The CDR3 coding sequence is TGTGCCAGCAGCTTAGACGCGGGGGCCGGGGAGCTGTTTTTT. Protein product: CASSLDAGAGELFF.

This chain connects TRBV10-3 to TRBJ1-2, with D perhaps TRBD1 (6 bases). CDR1 and CDR2 (germline): ENHRY, SYGVKD. The CDR3 spans 17 residues. The ends were cut back, 0 bases at V and 7 bases at J, with 21 bases in the middle. CDR3 sequence (DNA): TGTGCCATCAGTGAGTCCGGATGGACAGATCGAACCGGTGGCTACACCTTC. Translation gives CAISESGWTDRTGGYTF.

The V gene is TRBV6-2 or TRBV6-3, the J gene TRBJ1-5; TRBD1 is a possible D gene (6 bases). V lost 6 bases and J 4 bases, leaving 16 bases between the germline ends. The length of the CDR3 is 15 residues. Germline CDR1 MNHEY, CDR2 SVGEGT. The CDR3 DNA is TGTGCCAGCAGCCTATTACAGGGCGGTAATCAGCCCCAGCATTTT. Its translation: CASSLLQGGNQPQHF.

The rearrangement joins TRBV5-6 to TRBJ2-3; 10 nucleotides agree with TRBD2. The germline V gene has CDR1 SGHDT and CDR2 YYEEEE. V lost 4 bases, J lost 1 base, and 6 bases stayed unmatched. The CDR3 totals 16 residues. CDR3 coding DNA: TGTGCCAGCAGCCGAACCGGGACTAGCGGCACAGATACGCAGTATTTT. It translates to CASSRTGTSGTDTQYF.

The V call is TRBV29-1, the J call TRBJ1-3; 8 bases fit TRBD1. The CDR3 has 15 amino acids. In germline, CDR1 is SQVTM, CDR2 ANQGSEA. V lost 7 bases and J lost 4; bases outside the gene matches: 12. CDR3 in amino acids: CSARTGRARGNTIYF. The CDR3 DNA is TGCAGCGCCCGGACAGGGAGAGCGAGAGGAAACACCATATATTTT. Supplemented by reference TRBV29-1 and TRBJ1-3, the full variable domain reads SAVISQKPSRDICQRGTSLTIQCQVDSQVTMMFWYRQQPGQSLTLIATANQGSEATYESGFVIDKFPISRPNLTFSTLTVSNMSPEDSSIYLCSARTGRARGNTIYFGEGSWLTVV.

The chain combines TRBV5-6 with TRBJ1-4, with 7 positions matching TRBD1. Germline values: CDR1 SGHDT, CDR2 YYEEEE. J gave up 7 bases and V 5 bases, and 11 bases lay outside the gene matches. This CDR3 region has 15 residues. Here the CDR3 reads CASRSSGQTLEKLFF. The CDR3 region has the DNA TGTGCCAGCAGATCCTCGGGACAGACTCTTGAAAAACTGTTTTTT. The variable domain in full, completed from reference TRBV5-6 and TRBJ1-4, reads DAGVTQSPTHLIKTRGQQVTLRCSPKSGHDTVSWYQQALGQGPQFIFQYYEEEERQRGNFPDRFSGHQFPNYSSELNVNALLLGDSALYLCASRSSGQTLEKLFFGSGTQLSVL.

The chain carries TRBV30 and TRBJ1-5; D might be TRBD1 (5 bases). The V gene's germline CDR1 is GTSNPN and CDR2 SVGIG (reference sequence). Trimming cost V 2 bases and J 3 bases, with 8 bases left between them. This CDR3 region has 13 residues. DNA for the CDR3: TGTGCCTGGAGTCGGGGGAACAATCAGCCCCAGCATTTT. Protein: CAWSRGNNQPQHF.

The chain joins TRBV6-2 or TRBV6-3 to TRBJ2-3; TRBD2 aligns across 10 bases. The CDR3 contains 20 residues. Germline-derived CDR1 and CDR2 are MNHEY and SVGEGT. V dropped 4 bases and J dropped 2; count of bases not matched to a gene: 18. CDR3 nucleotide sequence: TGTGCCAGCAGTTCCCAGGACCCTTTAGCGGGGGGCCAACCCACAGATACGCAGTATTTT. It codes for CASSSQDPLAGGQPTDTQYF.

The V gene is TRBV7-9, the J gene TRBJ1-5; 8 bases fit TRBD1. The CDR3 is made up of 14 amino acids. Germline CDR1 and CDR2: SEHNR and FQNEAQ (reference sequence). The junction had 9 bases not matched to a gene; V was cut back by 11 bases and J by 3 bases. CDR3 bases: TGTGCCTCCGGGACAGGCACACCCAATCAGCCCCAGCATTTT. This translates into CASGTGTPNQPQHF.

Of note for this clone: At one boundary the junction diverges from the germline segment, which might be a read error. This rearrangement joins TRBV29-1 to TRBJ2-3, with D possibly being TRBD1 or TRBD2 (5 bases each). This CDR3 contains 11 residues. The germline V gene encodes CDR1 SQVTM and CDR2 ANQGSEA. The CDR3 here is CSGGTTHTQYF. The CDR3 coding sequence is TGCAGCGGAGGGACCACACATACGCAGTATTTT.

V is TRBV30 and J is TRBJ2-1; the D is unclear. Germline CDR1 is GTSNPN and CDR2 is SVGIG (reference sequence). Trimming stripped 4 bases from V and 6 bases from J, with 7 bases between. CDR3 size: 11 residues. CDR3 nucleotide sequence: TGTGCCTGGATCCGGCGCAATGAGCAGTTCTTC. Encoded protein: CAWIRRNEQFF.

This clone turned up a few times. The rearrangement links TRBV9 to TRBJ1-5; no clear D. The CDR3 consists of 14 residues. CDR1 is SGDLS and CDR2 is YYNGEE in the germline V gene. V shed 1 base and J shed 0 bases, with 5 bases lying between them. Here the CDR3 DNA reads TGTGCCAGCAGCGTAACAGCTAGCAATCAGCCCCAGCATTTT. Translation: CASSVTASNQPQHF.

The V gene is TRBV11-1, the J gene TRBJ1-6; D is unresolved. CDR3 length equals 16 residues. The germline CDR1 and CDR2 sequences are SGHAT and FQDESV (reference sequence). Trimming removed 5 bases from V and 0 bases from J, with 11 bases in between. CDR3 protein: CASSPPGSSYNSPLHF. CDR3 DNA: TGTGCCAGCAGCCCGCCGGGGAGCTCCTATAATTCACCCCTCCACTTT.

The CDR3, as DNA: TGCGCCAGCAGCCAAAACCGGGGGGCGGTGGGCTACACCTTC. Its protein product is CASSQNRGAVGYTF. The J gene is TRBJ1-2, the V gene TRBV4-1, with D perhaps TRBD1 (6 bases). The V gene's germline CDR1 is MGHRA and CDR2 YSYEKL. V lost 2 bases and J lost 8, with 15 bases in between. CDR3 length: 14 residues.

The gene calls are TRBV29-1 and TRBJ2-1; TRBD1 aligns across 9 bases. V lost 6 bases, J lost 3 bases, and 12 bases stayed unmatched. The CDR3 totals 16 residues. Germline V gene lookup returns CDR1 SQVTM and CDR2 ANQGSEA. CDR3 protein: CSVEFLGQGGYNEQFF. The DNA of the CDR3 is TGCAGCGTAGAATTTTTGGGACAGGGAGGCTACAATGAGCAGTTCTTC.

The rearrangement uses TRBV6-6 and TRBJ1-5; D gene ambiguous. Germline assignment: CDR1 MNHNY and CDR2 SVGAGI (reference sequence). CDR3 size: 16 residues. V was trimmed by 2 bases and J by 4 bases, leaving 15 bases between them. Here the CDR3 reads CASSYPNGAPNQPQHF. Here the CDR3 DNA reads TGTGCCAGCAGTTACCCTAATGGAGCGCCGAATCAGCCCCAGCATTTT.

The V call is TRBV19, the J call TRBJ2-1; the D gene is possibly TRBD1 (5 bases). V was cut by 8 bases and J by 6 bases, with 14 bases left in between. The CDR3 covers 13 residues. Germline assignment: CDR1 LNHDA and CDR2 SQIVND (reference sequence). The CDR3 DNA sequence: TGTGCCAGTGGGGTACCTGGGGCCAATGAGCAGTTCTTC. It yields the protein CASGVPGANEQFF.

The rearrangement joins TRBV7-9 to TRBJ2-1; 12 nucleotides agree with TRBD2. The CDR3 spans 16 residues. V was clipped by 5 bases and J by 4 bases; unmatched bases: 6. CDR1 and CDR2 from the germline V gene are SEHNR and FQNEAQ (reference sequence). In nucleotides, the CDR3 is TGTGCCAGCAGCGCCCCTGGACTAGCGGGGTACAATGAGCAGTTCTTC. Its protein is CASSAPGLAGYNEQFF.